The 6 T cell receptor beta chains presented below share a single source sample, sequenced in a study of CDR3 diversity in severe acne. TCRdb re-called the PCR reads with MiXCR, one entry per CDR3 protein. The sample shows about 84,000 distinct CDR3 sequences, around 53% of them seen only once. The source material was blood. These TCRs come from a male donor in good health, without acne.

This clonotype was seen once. The CDR3 region has the DNA TGTGCCAGTGCTAGAAATCGCCATGACACTGAAGCTTTCTTT. As protein: CASARNRHDTEAFF. The chain has TRBV19 and TRBJ1-1; D not certain. The V end lost 8 bases, the J end lost 3 bases, and 16 bases lay between the germline ends. There are 14 residues in the CDR3. Germline assignment: CDR1 LNHDA and CDR2 SQIVND (reference sequence).

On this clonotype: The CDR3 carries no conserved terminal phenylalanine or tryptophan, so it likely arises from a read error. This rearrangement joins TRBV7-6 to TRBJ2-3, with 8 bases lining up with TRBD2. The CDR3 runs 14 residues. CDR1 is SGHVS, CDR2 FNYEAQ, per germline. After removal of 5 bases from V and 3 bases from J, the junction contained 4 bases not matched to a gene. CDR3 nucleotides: TGTGCCAGCAGCCCGGGGGGGACGACAGATACGCAGTATTAT. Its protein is CASSPGGTTDTQYY.

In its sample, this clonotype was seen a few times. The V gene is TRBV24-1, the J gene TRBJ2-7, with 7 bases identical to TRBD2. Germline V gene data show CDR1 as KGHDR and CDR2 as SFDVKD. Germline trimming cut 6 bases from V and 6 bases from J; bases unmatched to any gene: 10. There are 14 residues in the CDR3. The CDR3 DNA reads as TGTGCCACCAGTACCAATACCGAGCGGGGCGAGCAGTACTTC. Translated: CATSTNTERGEQYF.

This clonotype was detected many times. The CDR3 region is CASSLTLSVVSGNTIYF. The CDR3 nucleotides are TGTGCCAGCAGTTTAACTTTGTCGGTCGTATCTGGAAACACCATATATTTT. The chain carries TRBV28 and TRBJ1-3; D not certain. With 2 bases removed from V and 1 base from J, the gap between germline ends came to 15 bases. Germline values: CDR1 MDHEN, CDR2 SYDVKM. The length of the CDR3 is 17 residues.

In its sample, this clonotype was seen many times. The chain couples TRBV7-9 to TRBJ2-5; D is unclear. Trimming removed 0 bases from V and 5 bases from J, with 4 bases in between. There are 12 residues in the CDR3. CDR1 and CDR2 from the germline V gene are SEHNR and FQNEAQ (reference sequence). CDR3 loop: CASSLATETQYF. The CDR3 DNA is TGTGCCAGCAGCTTAGCTACCGAGACCCAGTACTTC.

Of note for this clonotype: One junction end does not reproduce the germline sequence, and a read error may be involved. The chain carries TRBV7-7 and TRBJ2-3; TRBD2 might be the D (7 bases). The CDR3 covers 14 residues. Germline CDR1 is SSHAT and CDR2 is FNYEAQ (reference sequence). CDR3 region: CASSLRGAADTQYF. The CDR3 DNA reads TGTGCTAGCAGCTTACGGGGGGCCGCAGATACGCAGTATTTT.